The 18 T cell receptor beta chains reported below all come from one sample, sequenced in a study of blood T cell repertoires in COVID-19. The data were produced by immunoSEQ multiplex PCR, yet TCRdb's version contains in-frame clones alone and is incomplete. The sample yields over 60,000 clones, around 80% seen once. Sample: peripheral blood. All receptors come from a man between 50 and 59 years old with COVID-19, enrolled during active disease.

The rearrangement uses TRBV5-4 and TRBJ2-3; 7 nucleotides agree with TRBD2. CDR3 length: 15 amino acids. CDR1 and CDR2 (germline): SGHNT, YYREEE (reference sequence). Trimming cost V 1 base and J 0 bases; bases outside gene matches: 2. CDR3 loop: CASSLRRGSTDTQYF. The CDR3 DNA is TGTGCCAGCAGCTTGAGGCGGGGGAGCACAGATACGCAGTATTTT.

The sample holds one count of this clone. J is TRBJ1-6 and V is TRBV10-3, with a weak D call TRBD1 (6 bases). Trimming stripped 1 base from V and 10 bases from J, with 14 bases between. The CDR3 sequence is 15 residues long. CDR1 ENHRY and CDR2 SYGVKD come from the germline V gene. The CDR3 is CAISEYGQGNSPLHF. In DNA form, the CDR3 reads TGTGCCATCAGTGAGTATGGTCAGGGGAACTCACCCCTCCACTTT.

V usage is TRBV29-1 and J usage is TRBJ1-2; D is unresolved. The CDR3 covers 12 residues. V was trimmed by 1 base and J by 2 bases, leaving 5 bases between them. CDR1 is SQVTM and CDR2 is ANQGSEA in the germline V gene. The DNA of the CDR3 is TGCAGCGTTGAAGCTGAGAACTATGGCTACACCTTC. Protein: CSVEAENYGYTF. Based on the CDR3 plus reference TRBV29-1 and TRBJ1-2, the full variable domain is SAVISQKPSRDICQRGTSLTIQCQVDSQVTMMFWYRQQPGQSLTLIATANQGSEATYESGFVIDKFPISRPNLTFSTLTVSNMSPEDSSIYLCSVEAENYGYTFGSGTRLTVV.

The chain carries TRBV7-9 and TRBJ2-1, with TRBD1 identical over 9 bases. The ends lost 5 bases at V and 7 bases at J; junction bases unmatched: 6. The CDR3 covers 14 residues. Germline V CDR1 and CDR2: SEHNR, FQNEAQ (reference sequence). Written as DNA, the CDR3 is TGTGCCAGCAGCCCCGGGACAGGGTTAAATGAGCAGTTCTTC. This codes for CASSPGTGLNEQFF. Based on the CDR3 plus reference TRBV7-9 and TRBJ2-1, the full variable domain is DTGVSQNPRHKITKRGQNVTFRCDPISEHNRLYWYRQTLGQGPEFLTYFQNEAQLEKSRLLSDRFSAERPKGSFSTLEIQRTEQGDSAMYLCASSPGTGLNEQFFGPGTRLTVL.

The chain uses TRBV27 and TRBJ2-7, with TRBD1 as a possible D gene (5 bases). Germline V gives CDR1 MNHEY, CDR2 SMNVEV (reference sequence). CDR3 length: 15 amino acids. Between the trimmed V and J ends, which lost 6 bases and 0 bases, there was a span of 15 bases. Here the CDR3 DNA reads TGTGCCAGCAGACAAGGACATTCCGTCTCCTACGAGCAGTACTTC. Protein product: CASRQGHSVSYEQYF.

This clone was seen more than once but under ten times. This CDR3 is CATGFTEAFF. CDR3 nucleotide sequence: TGTGCCACAGGGTTCACTGAAGCTTTCTTT. This chain joins TRBV19 and TRBJ1-1; tentatively, D is TRBD1 (5 bases). V lost 10 bases, J lost 4 bases, and 7 bases lay in between. Germline V gives CDR1 LNHDA, CDR2 SQIVND (reference sequence). The CDR3 has 10 amino acids.

The chain combines TRBV6-1 with TRBJ2-3; TRBD1 matches 7 bases. Germline values: CDR1 MNHNS, CDR2 SASEGT. The CDR3 covers 16 residues. V trimming: 4 bases; J trimming: 2 bases; junction bases outside the gene matches: 9. The CDR3 region is CASSGDRDLHTDTQYF. CDR3 sequence (DNA): TGTGCCAGCAGTGGTGACAGGGACCTACACACAGATACGCAGTATTTT.

CDR3 protein: CASSLGTILSGNEKLFF. The CDR3 bases are TGTGCCAGCAGCTTGGGGACAATCCTGTCGGGTAATGAAAAACTGTTTTTT. This chain links TRBV5-5 with TRBJ1-4; D is possibly TRBD1 (5 bases). The CDR3 consists of 17 residues. Germline assignment: CDR1 SGHKS and CDR2 YYEKEE (reference sequence). Trimming removed 0 bases at V and 4 bases at J, with 16 bases between.

The V and J genes are TRBV6-5 and TRBJ1-5; tentatively, D is TRBD1 (6 bases). Germline V gene lookup returns CDR1 MNHEY and CDR2 SVGAGI. Trimming cost V 5 bases and J 7 bases, with 15 bases left between them. The CDR3 length is 14 residues. Here the CDR3 DNA reads TGTGCCAGCAGTCTACAGGGAGATAAACAGCCCCAGCATTTT. Amino acid sequence: CASSLQGDKQPQHF.

The chain links TRBV29-1 to TRBJ2-1; the match to TRBD2 covers 14 bases. Germline V CDR1 and CDR2: SQVTM, ANQGSEA. There are 20 residues in the CDR3. Trimming removed 4 bases from V and 10 bases from J; junction bases left unmatched: 24. The CDR3 DNA sequence: TGCAGCGTTGGACTCTTACGAAGTGGACTAGCGGGGGGAAGCCCCCGGGAGCAGTTCTTC. Translated: CSVGLLRSGLAGGSPREQFF.

The chain uses TRBV5-6 and TRBJ1-2; 7 bases agree with TRBD1. Unmatched junction bases numbered 14, after V lost 2 bases and J lost 7 bases. Germline V gene lookup returns CDR1 SGHDT and CDR2 YYEEEE. The CDR3 is 16 residues long. CDR3 protein: CASSLGGILMGLGYTF. CDR3 bases: TGTGCCAGCAGCTTAGGGGGCATACTGATGGGTCTTGGCTACACCTTC.

In its sample, this clone was seen once. The chain employs TRBV12-3 or TRBV12-4 and TRBJ1-1; D is possibly TRBD1 (5 bases). V shed 5 bases and J shed 7 bases, with 8 bases lying between them. The CDR3 is 11 amino acids. This chain's CDR3 is CASSPDSEAFF. CDR3 sequence (DNA): TGTGCCAGCAGTCCTGACAGTGAAGCTTTCTTT.

This chain links TRBV3-1 (or the pseudogene TRBV3-2) with TRBJ2-7; D perhaps matches TRBD2 (5 bases). The CDR3 has 14 amino acids. V was pared by 1 base and J by 3 bases, with 10 bases between. Per the germline V gene, CDR1 is LGHDT and CDR2 is YNNKEL (reference sequence). In nucleotides, the CDR3 is TGTGCCAGCAGCCAAGTCGGGGTAGTCTACGAGCAGTACTTC. Translated, it gives CASSQVGVVYEQYF.

The chain is built from TRBV7-3 and TRBJ2-5; 8 bases fit TRBD1. V shed 1 base, J shed 5 bases, and the junction held 9 bases outside the gene matches. The CDR3 runs to 16 residues. Germline V gives CDR1 SGHTA, CDR2 FQGTGA. In DNA, the CDR3 is TGTGCCAGCAGCTTAAATGCCAGGGGGCTGTCGGAGACCCAGTACTTC. Amino acids: CASSLNARGLSETQYF.

The DNA of the CDR3 is TGTGCCAGCAGCCCCCGGGGAAGCGGGACAGATACGCAGTATTTT. As protein: CASSPRGSGTDTQYF. V and J are TRBV9 and TRBJ2-3; a possible D gene is TRBD2 (6 bases). The germline V and J ends were trimmed by 4 bases and 3 bases, with 15 bases remaining between them. This CDR3 region has 15 residues. From germline, CDR1 is SGDLS and CDR2 YYNGEE.

This clone appeared a single time. The chain links TRBV18 to TRBJ1-5; D may be TRBD1 (6 bases). The CDR3 runs to 15 residues. Germline lookup yields CDR1 KGHSH and CDR2 LQKENI. Trimming took off 3 bases at V and 5 bases at J, with 14 bases between the two ends. CDR3 sequence: CASSPSSGVDQPQHF. In DNA, the CDR3 is TGTGCCAGCTCACCTAGCTCAGGGGTGGATCAGCCCCAGCATTTT.

V and J are TRBV6-2 or TRBV6-3 and TRBJ2-2, with D possibly TRBD2 on 5 matching bases. Trimming took off 4 bases at V and 4 bases at J, with 10 bases between the two ends. CDR3 length: 14 residues. Germline loops: CDR1 MNHEY, CDR2 SVGEGT. For the CDR3, the DNA is TGTGCCAGCAGTTTAGGACTGATCACCGGGGAGCTGTTTTTT. This gives the protein CASSLGLITGELFF.

This chain joins TRBV7-3 and TRBJ1-3; TRBD1 matches 7 bases. Germline V CDR1 and CDR2: SGHTA, FQGTGA. This CDR3 is built from 16 residues. The trim removed 6 bases at V and 0 bases at J, leaving 8 bases unmatched. The CDR3, as DNA: TGTGCCAGCAGTTCTGGACAGGCCAACTCTGGAAACACCATATATTTT. It is translated as CASSSGQANSGNTIYF.